Listed below are T cell receptor beta chains from one sample, sequenced in a study of cytomegalovirus exposure and HLA in healthy donors. The data were produced by immunoSEQ multiplex PCR, yet TCRdb's version contains in-frame clones alone and is incomplete. This table has roughly 120,000 clones, roughly four fifths appearing once. The sample consisted of PBMCs. These receptors were obtained from a male donor in good health and CMV-seropositive. Each CDR3 is given with its conserved first and last residue. D genes are given only for firm matches. Clone size is not always given. Where it is, it says once, few, many or a class for expanded clones.

D gene: TRBD1; clone size: once; J gene: TRBJ2-5; V gene: TRBV30; CDR3 protein: CAWGLDRDQETQYF; CDR3 DNA: TGTGCCTGGGGACTGGACAGGGACCAAGAGACCCAGTACTTC
D gene: .; clone size: .; J gene: TRBJ1-5; V gene: TRBV30; CDR3 protein: CAWTPGQYSNQPQHF; CDR3 DNA: TGTGCCTGGACCCCTGGACAGTATAGCAATCAGCCCCAGCATTTT
D gene: TRBD2; clone size: .; J gene: TRBJ2-7; V gene: TRBV19; CDR3 protein: CASSIERELSYEQYF; CDR3 DNA: TGTGCCAGTAGTATAGAGCGGGAGCTATCCTACGAGCAGTACTTC
D gene: TRBD2; clone size: .; J gene: TRBJ2-5; V gene: TRBV28; CDR3 protein: CASSFLAGQETQYF; CDR3 DNA: TGTGCCAGCAGCTTTCTAGCGGGACAAGAGACCCAGTACTTC
D gene: .; clone size: .; J gene: TRBJ2-2; V gene: TRBV4-2; CDR3 protein: CASSQLQGLHPGELFF; CDR3 DNA: TGTGCCAGCAGCCAACTACAGGGCCTACATCCCGGGGAGCTGTTTTTT
D gene: .; clone size: .; J gene: TRBJ2-2; V gene: TRBV7-8; CDR3 protein: CASRGDSMSGELFF; CDR3 DNA: TGTGCCAGCAGGGGGGACTCGATGTCCGGGGAGCTGTTTTTT
D gene: .; clone size: .; J gene: TRBJ2-5; V gene: TRBV5-1; CDR3 protein: CASTPASAAKETQYF; CDR3 DNA: TGCGCCAGCACCCCCGCTAGCGCCGCTAAAGAGACCCAGTACTTC
D gene: .; clone size: .; J gene: TRBJ2-1; V gene: TRBV19; CDR3 protein: CASSIGLGDIDDNEQFF; CDR3 DNA: TGTGCCAGTAGTATAGGTTTGGGGGACATCGACGACAATGAGCAGTTCTTC
D gene: .; clone size: .; J gene: TRBJ2-2; V gene: TRBV6-4; CDR3 protein: CASSPGPGSNTGELFF; CDR3 DNA: TGTGCCAGCAGTCCCGGCCCGGGATCGAACACCGGGGAGCTGTTTTTT
D gene: .; clone size: .; J gene: TRBJ1-5; V gene: TRBV7-9; CDR3 protein: CASSLGHSNQPQHF; CDR3 DNA: TGTGCCAGCAGCTTAGGGCACAGCAATCAGCCCCAGCATTTT
D gene: TRBD2; clone size: few; J gene: TRBJ2-1; V gene: TRBV28; CDR3 protein: CASSSGLATYNEQFF; CDR3 DNA: TGTGCCAGCAGTTCAGGACTAGCGACTTACAATGAGCAGTTCTTC
D gene: TRBD2; clone size: .; J gene: TRBJ2-7; V gene: TRBV11-2; CDR3 protein: CASSFYRGRGYEQYF; CDR3 DNA: TGTGCCAGCAGCTTCTATCGCGGGAGGGGATACGAGCAGTACTTC
D gene: TRBD2; clone size: .; J gene: TRBJ2-3; V gene: TRBV25-1; CDR3 protein: CASSDSGRAFPDTQYF; CDR3 DNA: TGTGCCAGCAGTGATAGCGGGAGGGCCTTCCCAGATACGCAGTATTTT
D gene: .; clone size: .; J gene: TRBJ1-2; V gene: TRBV7-8; CDR3 protein: CASSPDGGAYGYTF; CDR3 DNA: TGTGCCAGCAGCCCGGACGGAGGAGCCTATGGCTACACCTTC
D gene: TRBD2; clone size: .; J gene: TRBJ2-7; V gene: TRBV5-1; CDR3 protein: CASSREGTGYEQYF; CDR3 DNA: TGCGCCAGCAGCAGGGAGGGGACGGGCTACGAGCAGTACTTC
D gene: .; clone size: .; J gene: TRBJ2-5; V gene: TRBV20-1; CDR3 protein: CSATRVETQYF; CDR3 DNA: TGCAGTGCTACCCGGGTAGAGACCCAGTACTTC
D gene: .; clone size: .; J gene: TRBJ2-7; V gene: TRBV11-2; CDR3 protein: CASSLTISYEQYF; CDR3 DNA: TGTGCCAGCAGCTTGACTATATCCTACGAGCAGTACTTC
D gene: .; clone size: .; J gene: TRBJ2-5; V gene: TRBV9; CDR3 protein: CASSVGSGRYF; CDR3 DNA: TGTGCCAGCAGCGTAGGGTCAGGCCGATACTTC
D gene: TRBD1; clone size: .; J gene: TRBJ1-2; V gene: TRBV6-5; CDR3 protein: CASGQGFGTF; CDR3 DNA: TGTGCTTCGGGACAGGGTTTCGGAACCTTC
D gene: .; clone size: .; J gene: TRBJ2-1; V gene: TRBV29-1; CDR3 protein: CSVVGGPDSYNEQFF; CDR3 DNA: TGCAGCGTCGTGGGGGGACCAGATTCCTACAATGAGCAGTTCTTC
D gene: .; clone size: once; J gene: TRBJ2-2; V gene: TRBV6-1; CDR3 protein: CASRGQTYTGELFF; CDR3 DNA: TGTGCCAGCCGAGGACAGACCTACACCGGGGAGCTGTTTTTT
D gene: TRBD2; clone size: .; J gene: TRBJ2-7; V gene: TRBV29-1; CDR3 protein: CSVEVRGRAFYEQYF; CDR3 DNA: TGCAGCGTTGAAGTCCGAGGGAGGGCCTTCTACGAGCAGTACTTC
D gene: TRBD2; clone size: .; J gene: TRBJ2-7; V gene: TRBV7-2; CDR3 protein: CASSLSGRMPYYEQYF; CDR3 DNA: TGTGCCAGCAGCCTTAGCGGGAGAATGCCCTACTACGAGCAGTACTTC
D gene: TRBD1; clone size: .; J gene: TRBJ2-5; V gene: TRBV11-2; CDR3 protein: CASSLRGTEEETQYF; CDR3 DNA: TGTGCCAGCAGCTTAAGGGGGACAGAGGAAGAGACCCAGTACTTC
D gene: TRBD1; clone size: .; J gene: TRBJ1-5; V gene: TRBV28; CDR3 protein: CASGARDRAPYGNQPQHF; CDR3 DNA: TGTGCCAGCGGAGCACGGGACAGGGCACCCTATGGCAATCAGCCCCAGCATTTT
D gene: TRBD2; clone size: .; J gene: TRBJ2-3; V gene: TRBV5-4; CDR3 protein: CASSLGPGLAGGLTDTQYF; CDR3 DNA: TGTGCCAGCAGCTTGGGACCGGGACTAGCGGGTGGCCTCACAGATACGCAGTATTTT
D gene: TRBD2; clone size: .; J gene: TRBJ2-5; V gene: TRBV9; CDR3 protein: CASSAGGETQYF; CDR3 DNA: TGTGCCAGCTCGGCGGGAGGGGAGACCCAGTACTTC
D gene: .; clone size: .; J gene: TRBJ1-5; V gene: TRBV19; CDR3 protein: CASSNSLYQPQHF; CDR3 DNA: TGTGCCAGTAGTAACAGCCTTTATCAGCCCCAGCATTTT
D gene: TRBD1; clone size: .; J gene: TRBJ2-5; V gene: TRBV19; CDR3 protein: CASSPDRVWETQYF; CDR3 DNA: TGTGCCAGTAGCCCGGACAGGGTTTGGGAGACCCAGTACTTC
D gene: .; clone size: .; J gene: TRBJ2-7; V gene: TRBV7-2; CDR3 protein: CASSSSFGKAYEQYF; CDR3 DNA: TGTGCCAGCAGCTCCAGTTTCGGGAAAGCCTACGAGCAGTACTTC
D gene: .; clone size: .; J gene: TRBJ2-7; V gene: TRBV28; CDR3 protein: CASDFRRSSYEQYF; CDR3 DNA: TGTGCCAGCGACTTCCGAAGGAGCTCCTACGAGCAGTACTTC